These 7 T cell receptor beta chains originate from one sample sequenced in a study of shared clonotypes between healthy human individuals. The table came from immunoSEQ multiplex PCR; TCRdb's copy has only in-frame clones and leaves some out. The sample has 1.5 million to 2.5 million clones, about 94% seen once. Naivety among CD8 cells was defined by CD45RO negativity and positive CCR7 selection, thereby excluding terminally differentiated effector memory CD45RA+ cells. Sequenced input: naive CD8+ T cells sorted from blood. The source of these receptors is a man younger than 35 in good health.

The chain links TRBV7-6 to TRBJ2-7; no reliable D call. Germline V gives CDR1 SGHVS, CDR2 FNYEAQ. V was pared by 5 bases and J by 6 bases, with 20 bases between. The CDR3 length is 15 residues. Written as DNA, the CDR3 is TGTGCCAGCAGCCCCAGCCACTATCCCCTCGTCGAGCAGTACTTC. Its translation is CASSPSHYPLVEQYF.

The V and J genes are TRBV28 and TRBJ1-6; D perhaps matches TRBD1 (5 bases). V was cut by 7 bases and J by 6 bases, with 13 bases left in between. Germline values: CDR1 MDHEN, CDR2 SYDVKM. The CDR3 runs to 14 residues. This CDR3 is CASILRGSNSPLHF. CDR3 DNA: TGTGCCAGCATCCTGCGGGGGAGTAATTCACCCCTCCACTTT.

This chain uses TRBV19 with TRBJ1-2, with unresolved D. V was clipped by 6 bases and J by 2 bases, with 16 bases between them. This CDR3 region has 15 residues. Germline assignment: CDR1 LNHDA and CDR2 SQIVND (reference sequence). DNA of the CDR3: TGTGCCAGTAGCGTAAGGAATCCGGCCAACTATGGCTACACCTTC. Translated, it gives CASSVRNPANYGYTF.

The gene calls are TRBV5-3 and TRBJ1-4; possible D gene TRBD1, 6 bases. TRBV5-3 counts as an open reading frame of uncertain function. V gave up 7 bases and J gave up 7 bases, with 14 bases separating them. CDR3 size: 13 residues. CDR3 in DNA: TGTGCCAGACATACCCGGGGGCCTGAAAAACTGTTTTTT. Translated: CARHTRGPEKLFF.

The chain couples TRBV6-5 to TRBJ2-7; 10 nucleotides align to TRBD2. The CDR3 loop spans 15 amino acids. Germline values: CDR1 MNHEY, CDR2 SVGAGI. V shed 5 bases and J 1 base; nucleotides not matched to a gene: 5. CDR3 residues: CASSILAGESYEQYF. CDR3 nucleotides: TGTGCCAGCAGTATCCTAGCGGGGGAATCCTACGAGCAGTACTTC.

This chain uses TRBV19 with TRBJ1-1, with D perhaps matching TRBD1 (6 bases). The V end lost 6 bases, the J end lost 6 bases, and 14 bases lay between the germline ends. The CDR3 is 13 residues long. In germline, CDR1 is LNHDA, CDR2 SQIVND (reference sequence). In nucleotides, the CDR3 is TGTGCCAGTAGCTACCCAGCAGGGGCTGAAGCTTTCTTT. Translating it yields CASSYPAGAEAFF.

V usage is TRBV11-2 and J usage is TRBJ2-2; 7 bases align to TRBD1. J lost 3 bases, V lost 4 bases, and 5 bases had no gene match. The CDR3 spans 15 residues. Germline CDR1 is SGHAT and CDR2 is FQNNGV. The CDR3 region is CASSSGQADTGELFF. The CDR3 DNA sequence: TGTGCCAGCAGCTCTGGACAGGCGGACACCGGGGAGCTGTTTTTT.